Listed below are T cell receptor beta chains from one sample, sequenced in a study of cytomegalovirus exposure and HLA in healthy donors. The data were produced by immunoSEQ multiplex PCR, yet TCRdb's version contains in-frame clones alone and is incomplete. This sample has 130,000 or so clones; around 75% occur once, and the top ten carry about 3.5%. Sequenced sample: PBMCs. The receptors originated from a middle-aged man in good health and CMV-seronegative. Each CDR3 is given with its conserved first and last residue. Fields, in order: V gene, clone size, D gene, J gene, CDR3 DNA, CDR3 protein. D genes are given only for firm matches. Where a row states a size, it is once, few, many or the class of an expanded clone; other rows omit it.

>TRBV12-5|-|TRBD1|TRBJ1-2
TGTGCTAGTGGTTCCTGGACAGGGAATGGCTACACCTTC
CASGSWTGNGYTF
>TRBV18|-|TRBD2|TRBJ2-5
TGTGCCAGCTCACCACCTAGCGGGGGCGAAACAGAGACCCAGTACTTC
CASSPPSGGETETQYF
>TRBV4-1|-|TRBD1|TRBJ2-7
TGCGCCAGCAGCCAAGAGAGGGGGCCTTCCTACGAGCAGTACTTC
CASSQERGPSYEQYF
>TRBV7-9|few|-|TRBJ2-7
TGTGCCAGCAGCTTAGTACCGCGGTCCTACGAGCAGTACTTC
CASSLVPRSYEQYF
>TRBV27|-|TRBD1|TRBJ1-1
TGTGCCAGCAGTCTGTGGACAGGGGAGGGAGGTGAAGCTTTCTTT
CASSLWTGEGGEAFF
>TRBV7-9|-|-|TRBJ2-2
TGTGCCAGCAGCTTAGGGGCTGGCACCGGGGAGCTGTTTTTT
CASSLGAGTGELFF
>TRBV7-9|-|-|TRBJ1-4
TGTGCCAGCAGCTTTCGTGGAGGGGCAACTAATGAAAAACTGTTTTTT
CASSFRGGATNEKLFF
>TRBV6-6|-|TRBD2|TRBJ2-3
TGTGCCAGCAGTCGCCTAGCGGGGAAAACCACAGATACGCAGTATTTT
CASSRLAGKTTDTQYF
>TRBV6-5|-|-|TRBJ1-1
TGTGCCAGCAGCGGACACGGGACTGAAGCTTTCTTT
CASSGHGTEAFF
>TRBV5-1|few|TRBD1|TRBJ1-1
TGCGCCAGCAGCTATCGACAGGGGGCTATGAACACTGAAGCTTTCTTT
CASSYRQGAMNTEAFF
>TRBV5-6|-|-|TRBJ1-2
TGTGCCAGCAGCTTGGACAATAACTATGGCTACACCTTC
CASSLDNNYGYTF
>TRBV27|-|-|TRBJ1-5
TGTGCCAGCAGTTTAGCGAGGAGCAATCAGCCCCAGCATTTT
CASSLARSNQPQHF
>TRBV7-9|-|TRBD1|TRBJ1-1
TGTGCCAGCAGCTGGGACAGGGGGCGCACTGAAGCTTTCTTT
CASSWDRGRTEAFF
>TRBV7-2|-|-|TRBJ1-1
TGTGCCAGCAGCCCTCGCCGGGGGGGCAGTGAAGCTTTCTTT
CASSPRRGGSEAFF
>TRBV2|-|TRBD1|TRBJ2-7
TGTGCCAGCAGTACCACCGGGGACAGGGACTCCTACGAGCAGTACTTC
CASSTTGDRDSYEQYF
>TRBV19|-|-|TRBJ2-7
TGTGCCAGTAGTATAGTGGGCCGAACCTACGAGCAGTACTTC
CASSIVGRTYEQYF
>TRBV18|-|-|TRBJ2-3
TGTGCCAGCTCAGAACTCCAGGGAGATACGCAGTATTTT
CASSELQGDTQYF
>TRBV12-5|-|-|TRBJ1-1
TGTGCTAGTGGTTCACCTGGTGGGGTGGTGGGTACTAGAGAAGCTTTCTTT
CASGSPGGVVGTREAFF
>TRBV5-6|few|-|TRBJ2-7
TGTGCCAGCAGCTTGGGCGTGAACGACGAGCAGTACTTC
CASSLGVNDEQYF